One and the same sample provided the 12 T cell receptor beta chains below, sequenced in a study of cytomegalovirus exposure and HLA in healthy donors. Primers for the PCR totalled 60 Vbeta and 13 Jbeta. The method was immunoSEQ multiplex PCR; TCRdb's version includes in-frame clones alone and lacks a portion of them. Of 140,000 or so clones in the sample, approximately 80% are singletons; the top ten hold more than 2%. Sequencing was performed on PBMCs. The source is a boy aged 2 to 10 in good health and CMV-seronegative.

This chain joins TRBV18 and TRBJ2-7; TRBD1 aligns across 11 bases. J was trimmed by 3 bases and V by 6 bases; bases with no gene match: 4. The CDR3 contains 14 residues. CDR1 and CDR2 (germline): KGHSH, LQKENI. The CDR3 DNA reads as TGTGCCAGCTCTTCGGGACAGGGGGTCTACGAGCAGTACTTC. This codes for CASSSGQGVYEQYF.

CDR3 coding DNA: TGTGCCAGCATCCGGGTCGGGGGGGACAACACCGGGGAGCTGTTTTTT. Encoded protein: CASIRVGGDNTGELFF. The gene calls are TRBV7-2 and TRBJ2-2; 8 bases are a match to TRBD2. The CDR3 runs 16 residues. The trim removed 7 bases at V and 2 bases at J, leaving 9 bases unmatched. The V gene's germline CDR1 is SGHTA and CDR2 FQGNSA.

V usage is TRBV5-1 and J usage is TRBJ2-7; the D gene is possibly TRBD2 (6 bases). V was trimmed by 3 bases and J by 3 bases, leaving 16 bases between them. Germline CDR1 is SGHRS and CDR2 is YFSETQ. The CDR3 is made up of 15 amino acids. The CDR3 here is CASSSAEGTDYEQYF. The CDR3 DNA reads as TGCGCCAGCAGCTCGGCGGAGGGCACTGACTACGAGCAGTACTTC.

The CDR3 sequence is CASSQDRRGRSYNEQFF. The CDR3, as DNA: TGCGCCAGCAGCCAAGATCGGAGAGGGCGCTCCTACAATGAGCAGTTCTTC. The chain couples TRBV4-1 to TRBJ2-1; D may be TRBD2 (5 bases). Germline CDR1 MGHRA, CDR2 YSYEKL. The CDR3 totals 17 residues. Trimming took off 0 bases at V and 0 bases at J, with 12 bases between the two ends.

The chain links TRBV2 to TRBJ2-6, with a possible D match to TRBD2 (6 bases). CDR3 length: 18 amino acids. Germline V gives CDR1 SNHLY, CDR2 FYNNEI. The V end lost 7 bases, the J end lost 1 base, and 20 bases lay between the germline ends. Here the CDR3 reads CASIGGPGLTSGANVLTF. The CDR3 DNA sequence: TGTGCCAGCATAGGAGGGCCGGGACTCACTTCTGGGGCCAACGTCCTGACTTTC.

For this clone: A much larger clone lies a single base off, so this may be a read error. The gene calls are TRBV5-5 and TRBJ1-2; 10 nucleotides line up with TRBD1. V lost 4 bases and J lost 3; bases outside the gene matches: 3. CDR1 and CDR2 (germline): SGHKS, YYEKEE (reference sequence). The CDR3 totals 14 residues. The CDR3 loop is CASSPGTGDYGYTF. The CDR3 DNA reads as TGTGCCAGCAGCCCCGGGACAGGGGACTATGGCTACACCTTC.

J is TRBJ2-2 and V is TRBV5-1, with D tentatively TRBD1 (6 bases). Trimming shortened V by 0 bases and J by 4 bases, and 10 bases separated the two germline ends. The CDR3 is 15 residues long. From germline, CDR1 is SGHRS and CDR2 YFSETQ. The CDR3: CASSLDRVATGELFF. The CDR3 DNA reads as TGCGCCAGCAGCTTGGACAGGGTTGCCACCGGGGAGCTGTTTTTT.

This chain connects TRBV6-1 to TRBJ2-4; D perhaps matches TRBD2 (5 bases). The CDR3 covers 13 residues. Trimming cost V 6 bases and J 2 bases, with 8 bases left between them. Germline CDR1 is MNHNS and CDR2 is SASEGT. This CDR3 is CASSPGTKNIQYF. CDR3 in DNA: TGTGCCAGCAGCCCGGGAACCAAAAACATTCAGTACTTC.

The chain joins TRBV5-1 to TRBJ2-1, with 8 bases aligning to TRBD2. Germline CDR1 is SGHRS and CDR2 is YFSETQ. Unmatched junction bases numbered 6, after V lost 0 bases and J lost 7 bases. This CDR3 is 15 amino acids long. The CDR3: CASSLGTGGQNEQFF. The CDR3 DNA follows: TGCGCCAGCAGCTTGGGGACGGGAGGGCAGAATGAGCAGTTCTTC. The entire variable domain, with the rest obtained from reference TRBV5-1 and TRBJ2-1, is as follows: KAGVTQTPRYLIKTRGQQVTLSCSPISGHRSVSWYQQTPGQGLQFLFEYFSETQRNKGNFPGRFSGRQFSNSRSEMNVSTLELGDSALYLCASSLGTGGQNEQFFGPGTRLTVL.

J is TRBJ2-1 and V is TRBV27, with D perhaps TRBD2 (6 bases). This CDR3 spans 17 amino acids. In germline, CDR1 is MNHEY, CDR2 SMNVEV (reference sequence). Trimming stripped 5 bases from V and 2 bases from J, with 19 bases between. The CDR3 DNA is TGTGCCAGCAGTCTCTCCTTGGAGGGTCTTCCCTACAATGAGCAGTTCTTC. Its translation is CASSLSLEGLPYNEQFF.

As DNA, the CDR3 is TGCGCCAGCAGCCAAGGGCAGGGCACCGGGGAGCTGTTTTTT. Translated: CASSQGQGTGELFF. The rearrangement joins TRBV4-3 to TRBJ2-2; D perhaps matches TRBD1 (5 bases). The length of the CDR3 is 14 residues. V lost 1 base and J 4 bases, leaving 7 bases between the germline ends. Per the germline V gene, CDR1 is LGHNA and CDR2 is YSLEER.

The chain has TRBV13 and TRBJ1-2; 8 bases line up with TRBD1. Germline V gene data show CDR1 as PRHDT and CDR2 as FYEKMQ (reference sequence). The CDR3 consists of 12 residues. The ends lost 4 bases at V and 12 bases at J; junction bases unmatched: 7. The CDR3 reads CASSSNGQGDTF. CDR3 DNA: TGTGCCAGCAGCTCTAACGGACAGGGAGACACCTTC.